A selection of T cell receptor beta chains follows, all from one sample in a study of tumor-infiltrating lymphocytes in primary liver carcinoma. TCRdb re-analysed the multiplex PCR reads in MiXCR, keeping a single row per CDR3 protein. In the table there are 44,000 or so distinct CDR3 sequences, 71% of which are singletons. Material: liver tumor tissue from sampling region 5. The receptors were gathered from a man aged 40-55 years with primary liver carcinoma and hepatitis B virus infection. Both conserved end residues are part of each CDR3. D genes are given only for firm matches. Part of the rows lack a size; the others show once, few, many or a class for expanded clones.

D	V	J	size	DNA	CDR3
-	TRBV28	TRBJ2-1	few	TGTGCCAGCAGGATCCAAGGCAATGAGCAGTTCTTC	CASRIQGNEQFF
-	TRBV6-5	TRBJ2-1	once	TGTGCCAGCAGTTACATGGGGAATAAGCAGTTCTTC	CASSYMGNKQFF
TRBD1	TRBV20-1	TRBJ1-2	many	TGCAGTGCTAGTATCCACGGGACAGGGCCGAATGGCTACACCTTC	CSASIHGTGPNGYTF
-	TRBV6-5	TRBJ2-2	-	TGTGCCAGTAGTTACACAGTGGACGGCACCAGGGAGCTGTTTTTT	CASSYTVDGTRELFF
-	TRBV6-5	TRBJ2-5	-	TGTGTCAGCAGCGCTGCGGAGACCCAGTACTTC	CVSSAAETQYF
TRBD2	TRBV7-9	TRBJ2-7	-	TGTGCCAGCAGCTTAGGGGGGGGACTGGGGGTCTACGAGCAGTACTTC	CASSLGGGLGVYEQYF
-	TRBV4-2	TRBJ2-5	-	TGTGCCAGCAGTCCCTGGTCGGGGTGGCCAGACCAAGAGACCCAGTACTTC	CASSPWSGWPDQETQYF
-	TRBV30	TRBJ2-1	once	TGTGCCTCGAGTACGCCCCTCATTGAGCAGTTCTTC	CASSTPLIEQFF
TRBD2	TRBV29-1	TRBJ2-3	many	TGCAGCGTTGAAGAGGTAGCGGGAGGGTACGCAGATACGCAGTATTTT	CSVEEVAGGYADTQYF
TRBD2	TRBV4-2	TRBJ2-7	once	TGTGCCACTACTGAACTAGCGGGAGTTTATAGCTCCTACGAGCAGTACTTC	CATTELAGVYSSYEQYF
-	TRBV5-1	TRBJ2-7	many	TGCGCCAGCAGGGACGGAGCCTCCTACGAGCAGTACTTC	CASRDGASYEQYF
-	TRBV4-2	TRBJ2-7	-	TGTGCCACTACTGGACCAGTGGGAGTTTATGAGTCCTACGAGCAGTACTTC	CATTGPVGVYESYEQYF
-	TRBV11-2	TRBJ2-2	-	TGTGCCAGCAGCTTTGCGGGATCGAACACCGGGGAGCTGTTTTTT	CASSFAGSNTGELFF
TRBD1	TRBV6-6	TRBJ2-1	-	TGTGCCAGCAGTTACCAGGACAGGAGTGGCAACGAGCAGTTCTTC	CASSYQDRSGNEQFF
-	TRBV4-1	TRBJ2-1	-	TGCGCCAGCAGGCGAGAACCGATAGGCGGTGACCCCTACAATGAGCAGTTCTTC	CASRREPIGGDPYNEQFF
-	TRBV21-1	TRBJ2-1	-	TGTGCCAGCAGGGGACAGCGCTCCTACAATGAGCAGTTCTTC	CASRGQRSYNEQFF
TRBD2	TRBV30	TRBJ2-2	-	TGTGCCTGGTCCGGGCTAGCGGGAGCGGACACCGGGGAGCTGTTTTTT	CAWSGLAGADTGELFF
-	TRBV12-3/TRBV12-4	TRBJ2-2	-	TGTGCCAGCAATCGCAACTTGAACACAGGGGAGCTGTTTTTT	CASNRNLNTGELFF
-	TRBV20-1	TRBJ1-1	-	TGCAGTGCTAGAGATCTCATGACAGGACCTTTCAACACTGAAGCTTTCTTT	CSARDLMTGPFNTEAFF
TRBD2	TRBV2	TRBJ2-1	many	TGTGCCAGCACGGCTAGGGTAGCGGGAGTAGGCAATGAGCAGTTCTTC	CASTARVAGVGNEQFF
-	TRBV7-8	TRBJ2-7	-	TGTGCCAGCAGGGAGGATACATCCTACGAACAGTACTTC	CASREDTSYEQYF
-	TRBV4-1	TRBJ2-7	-	TGTGCCAGTAGCCCACCGGGCCCCTACGAGCAGTACTTC	CASSPPGPYEQYF
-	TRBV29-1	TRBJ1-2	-	TGCAGCGTTGCCCGGACGGGTCTTGATGCTGGCTACTCCTTC	CSVARTGLDAGYSF
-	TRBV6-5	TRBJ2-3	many	TGTGCCACCCTTCCCGACGGGTCGGATACGCAGTATTTT	CATLPDGSDTQYF
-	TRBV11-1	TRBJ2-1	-	TGTGCCAGCAGCGATTCTACAGGTGGTAGTTACAATGAGCGGTTCTTC	CASSDSTGGSYNERFF
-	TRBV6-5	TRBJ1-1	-	TGTGTCAACAGTCATCCAGAACGTGAAGCTTTCTTT	CVNSHPEREAFF
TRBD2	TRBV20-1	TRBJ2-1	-	TGCAGTGCTATGGGTCTGAGCGGGAGCAATGAGCAGTTCTTC	CSAMGLSGSNEQFF
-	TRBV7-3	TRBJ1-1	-	TGTGCCAGCAGCTCTGAGATGAACACTGAAGCTATCTTT	CASSSEMNTEAIF
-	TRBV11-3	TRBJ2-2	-	TGTGCCAGCAGCTTACACGGGGAGCTGCTCTTT	CASSLHGELLF
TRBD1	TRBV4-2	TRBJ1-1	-	TGTGCCAGCAGCCAAGGGCATCAGGGGGTGAACACTGAAGCTTTCTTT	CASSQGHQGVNTEAFF
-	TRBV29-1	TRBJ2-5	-	TGCAGCGTAAGACATCAGATTAAAGGGACCCAGTACTTC	CSVRHQIKGTQYF
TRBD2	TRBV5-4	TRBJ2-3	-	TGTGCCAGCAGCCTTAGCGGGAGTTGTGCAAATACGCAGTATTTT	CASSLSGSCANTQYF
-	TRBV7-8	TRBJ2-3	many	TGTGCCAGCAGCTTAGGCTGGGGGACTCCGGGGGACACAGATACGCAGTATTTT	CASSLGWGTPGDTDTQYF
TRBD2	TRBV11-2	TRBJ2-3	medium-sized	TGTGCCAGCAGCGAGGGACTAGCGGGAGTCACAGATACGCAGTATTTT	CASSEGLAGVTDTQYF
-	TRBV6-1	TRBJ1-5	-	TGTACCAGCAGTGAACGGGGTCTTGGCAATCAGTCCCAGCATTTT	CTSSERGLGNQSQHF
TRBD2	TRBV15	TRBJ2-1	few	TGTGCCACCAGGCCGACTAGCGGAGCCTACAATGAGCAGTTCTTC	CATRPTSGAYNEQFF
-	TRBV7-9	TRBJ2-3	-	TGTGCCAGCAGCTTGAACAGGATGCCAGATACTCAGTATTTT	CASSLNRMPDTQYF
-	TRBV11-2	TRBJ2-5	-	TGTGTCAGCAACTTAGATGGGGGAGAGACACAGTACTTC	CVSNLDGGETQYF
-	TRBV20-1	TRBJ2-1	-	TGCAGTGCGACTAAGCTGGATAGTTATGAGCAGTTCTTC	CSATKLDSYEQFF
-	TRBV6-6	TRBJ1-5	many	TGTGCCAGCCAAGGCGGCATAGGTCAGCCCCAGCATTTT	CASQGGIGQPQHF
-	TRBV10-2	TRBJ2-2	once	TGCGCCAGCCTGACAGAAGATACCGGGGAGCTGTTTTTT	CASLTEDTGELFF
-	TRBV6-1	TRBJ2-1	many	TGTGCCAGCAGTCCTCTTCAGGGCTCCTACAATGAGCAGTTCTTC	CASSPLQGSYNEQFF
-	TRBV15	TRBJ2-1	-	TGTGCCACCAGCAGACCACGGGCCAGCTCCTACAATGAGCAGTTCTTC	CATSRPRASSYNEQFF
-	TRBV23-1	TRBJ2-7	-	TGCGCCTTCCGGGACAACTCCTACGACCAGTACTTC	CAFRDNSYDQYF
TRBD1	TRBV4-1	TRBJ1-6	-	TGCGCCAGCAGTCAACAGGGGAGCGATTTGAATTTACCCCTCCACTTT	CASSQQGSDLNLPLHF
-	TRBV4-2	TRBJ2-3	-	TGTACCAACAGCCAAGATACGGGAAGCACAGATACACAGTATTTT	CTNSQDTGSTDTQYF
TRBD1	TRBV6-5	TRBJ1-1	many	TGTGCCAGCAGCTTCCTCGACAGGGCTTCTGAAGCTTTCTTT	CASSFLDRASEAFF
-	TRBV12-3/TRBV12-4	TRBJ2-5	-	TGTGCCAGCATCCTTGGGGATGCTCAAGAGACCCAGTACTTC	CASILGDAQETQYF
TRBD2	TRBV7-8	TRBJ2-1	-	TGTGCCAGCGGCTCCGGACTAGCGGGAGTGGAGCAGTTCTTC	CASGSGLAGVEQFF
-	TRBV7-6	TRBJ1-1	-	TGTGCCAGCAGCTTAGGGGCCCTAACTGAAGATTTCTTT	CASSLGALTEDFF
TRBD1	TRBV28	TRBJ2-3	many	TGTGCCAGCAGTACGGGACAGGGGGAAACAGATACGCAGTATTTT	CASSTGQGETDTQYF
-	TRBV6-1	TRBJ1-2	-	TGTGCCAACAGTGAAAAGGAGGACTATGGCTACACCTTC	CANSEKEDYGYTF
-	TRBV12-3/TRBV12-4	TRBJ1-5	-	TGTGTCAGCAGTTTATGGGACGGTGGCAATCAGCCCCAGCATTTT	CVSSLWDGGNQPQHF
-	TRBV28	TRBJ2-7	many	TGTGCCAGCAGTTTAAGACAGGCGGGCTACGAGCAGTACTTC	CASSLRQAGYEQYF
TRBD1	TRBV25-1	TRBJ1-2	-	TGTGCCAGCAGCCGACAGGGAACTAACTATGGCTACACCTTC	CASSRQGTNYGYTF
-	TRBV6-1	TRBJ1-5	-	TGTGCCAGCAGTGAATATAGCATGCCTCGGCCCCAGCATTTT	CASSEYSMPRPQHF
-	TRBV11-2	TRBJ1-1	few	TGTGCCAGCAGCTTAGTTGGGGGGGGTGAAACTTTCTTT	CASSLVGGGETFF